This T cell receptor beta chain was sequenced for a study of blood T cells in healthy people across ages. The second PCR ran roughly 7 to 11 cycles with a sample-barcoded 5' primer and J-beta primers. Carrying 12 random nucleotides, a template-switch adaptor labeled each individual cDNA molecule. MiXCR was run by TCRdb on the 5' RACE reads, yielding one entry per CDR3 protein. The sample includes 700,000 to 850,000 distinct CDR3 sequences, 36% of them seen just once. The sample holds a few counts of this clonotype. The antigen is not known. There were healthy Caucasian individuals from Russia, aged about 6 to 95, serving as donors. Notes on the study in general: Roughly linear age-related decline in beta diversity appeared, significant by age 40.

Germline V gene sequence: CDR1 MDHEN, CDR2 SYDVKM. The CDR3 covers 15 residues. V lost 8 bases and J 1 base, leaving 14 bases between the germline ends. The chain has TRBV28 and TRBJ2-2, with D hard to call. The source of this sequence is a man aged 18 to 30 in good health. Specimen: blood. Written as DNA, the CDR3 is TGTGCCAGCGGAACGACCGAACGGAACACCGGGGAGCTGTTTTTT. It specifies CASGTTERNTGELFF.